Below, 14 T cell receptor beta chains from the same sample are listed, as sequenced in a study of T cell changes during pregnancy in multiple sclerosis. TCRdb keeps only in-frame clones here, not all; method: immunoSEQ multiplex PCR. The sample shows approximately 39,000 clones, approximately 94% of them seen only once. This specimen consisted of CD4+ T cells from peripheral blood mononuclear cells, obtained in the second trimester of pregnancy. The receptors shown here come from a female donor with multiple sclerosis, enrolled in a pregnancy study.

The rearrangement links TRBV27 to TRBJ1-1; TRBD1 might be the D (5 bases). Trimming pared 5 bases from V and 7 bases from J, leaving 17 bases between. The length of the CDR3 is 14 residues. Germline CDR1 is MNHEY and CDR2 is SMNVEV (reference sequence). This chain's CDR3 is CASSPRGVGGEAFF. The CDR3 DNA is TGTGCCAGCAGTCCTCGAGGCGTCGGGGGTGAAGCTTTCTTT.

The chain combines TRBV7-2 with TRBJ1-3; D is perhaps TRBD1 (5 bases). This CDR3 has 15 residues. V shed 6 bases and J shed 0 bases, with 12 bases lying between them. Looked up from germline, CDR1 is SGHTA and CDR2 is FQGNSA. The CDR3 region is CASSWDWSSGNTIYF. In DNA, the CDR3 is TGTGCCAGCAGTTGGGACTGGAGCTCTGGAAACACCATATATTTT.

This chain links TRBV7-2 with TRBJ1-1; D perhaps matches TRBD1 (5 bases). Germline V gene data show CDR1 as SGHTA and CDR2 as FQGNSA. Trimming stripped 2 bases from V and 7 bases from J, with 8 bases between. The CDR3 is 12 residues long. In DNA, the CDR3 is TGTGCCAGCAGCTTAAGGGGTAATGAAGCTTTCTTT. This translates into CASSLRGNEAFF. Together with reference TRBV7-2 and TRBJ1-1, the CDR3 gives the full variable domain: GAGVSQSPSNKVTEKGKDVELRCDPISGHTALYWYRQSLGQGLEFLIYFQGNSAPDKSGLPSDRFSAERTGGSVSTLTIQRTQQEDSAVYLCASSLRGNEAFFGQGTRLTVV.

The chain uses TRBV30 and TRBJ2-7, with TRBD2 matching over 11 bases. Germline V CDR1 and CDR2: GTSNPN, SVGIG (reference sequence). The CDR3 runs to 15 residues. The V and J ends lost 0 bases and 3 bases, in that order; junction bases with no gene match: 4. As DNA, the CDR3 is TGTGCCTGGAGTGTACTACTAGCGGGAGTCTACGAGCAGTACTTC. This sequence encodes CAWSVLLAGVYEQYF. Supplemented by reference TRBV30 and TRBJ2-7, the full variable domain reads SQTIHQWPATLVQPVGSPLSLECTVEGTSNPNLYWYRQAAGRGLQLLFYSVGIGQISSEVPQNLSASRPQDRQFILSSKKLLLSDSGFYLCAWSVLLAGVYEQYFGPGTRLTVT.

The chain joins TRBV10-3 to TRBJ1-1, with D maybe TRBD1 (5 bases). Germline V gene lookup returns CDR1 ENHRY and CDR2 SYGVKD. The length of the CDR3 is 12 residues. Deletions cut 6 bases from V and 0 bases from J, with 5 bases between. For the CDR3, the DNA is TGTGCCATCAGGGGGCTGAACACTGAAGCTTTCTTT. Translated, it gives CAIRGLNTEAFF.

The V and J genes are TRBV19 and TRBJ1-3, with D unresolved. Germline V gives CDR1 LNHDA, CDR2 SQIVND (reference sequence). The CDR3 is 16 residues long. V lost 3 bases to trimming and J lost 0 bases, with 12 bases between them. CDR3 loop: CASSIDELLSGNTIYF. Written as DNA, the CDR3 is TGTGCCAGTAGTATTGATGAACTCCTCTCTGGAAACACCATATATTTT. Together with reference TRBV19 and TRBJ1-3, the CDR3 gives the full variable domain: DGGITQSPKYLFRKEGQNVTLSCEQNLNHDAMYWYRQDPGQGLRLIYYSQIVNDFQKGDIAEGYSVSREKKESFPLTVTSAQKNPTAFYLCASSIDELLSGNTIYFGEGSWLTVV.

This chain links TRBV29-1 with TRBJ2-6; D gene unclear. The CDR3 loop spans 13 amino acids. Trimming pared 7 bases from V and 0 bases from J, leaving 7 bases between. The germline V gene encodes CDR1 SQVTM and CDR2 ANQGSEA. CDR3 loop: CSAESSGANVLTF. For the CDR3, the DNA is TGCAGCGCCGAGAGCTCTGGGGCCAACGTCCTGACTTTC.

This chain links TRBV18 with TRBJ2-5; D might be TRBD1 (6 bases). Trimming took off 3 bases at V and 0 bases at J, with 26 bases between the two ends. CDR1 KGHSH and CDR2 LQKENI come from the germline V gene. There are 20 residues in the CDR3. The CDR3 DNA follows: TGTGCCAGCTCACCCCGCCGGGACAAGGGTCCGACGGACAACCAAGAGACCCAGTACTTC. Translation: CASSPRRDKGPTDNQETQYF.

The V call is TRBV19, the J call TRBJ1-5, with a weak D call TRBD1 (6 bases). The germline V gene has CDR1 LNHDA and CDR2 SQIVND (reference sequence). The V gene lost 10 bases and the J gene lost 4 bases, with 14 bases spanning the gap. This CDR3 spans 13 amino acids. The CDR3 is CATSEDRNQPQHF. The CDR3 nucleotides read TGTGCCACCTCTGAGGACAGAAATCAGCCCCAGCATTTT.

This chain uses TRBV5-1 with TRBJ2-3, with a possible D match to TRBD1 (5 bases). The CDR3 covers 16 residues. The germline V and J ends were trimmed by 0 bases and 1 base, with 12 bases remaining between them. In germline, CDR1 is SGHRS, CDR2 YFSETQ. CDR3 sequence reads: CASSLAVGPGTDTQYF. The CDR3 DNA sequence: TGCGCCAGCAGCTTGGCCGTGGGGCCTGGCACAGATACGCAGTATTTT.

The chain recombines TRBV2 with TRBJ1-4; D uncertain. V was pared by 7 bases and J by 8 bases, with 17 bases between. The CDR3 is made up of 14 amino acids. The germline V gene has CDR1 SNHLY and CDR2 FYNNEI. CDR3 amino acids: CASNRPGSGEKLFF. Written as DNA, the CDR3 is TGTGCCAGCAATCGTCCGGGGTCTGGGGAAAAACTGTTTTTT.

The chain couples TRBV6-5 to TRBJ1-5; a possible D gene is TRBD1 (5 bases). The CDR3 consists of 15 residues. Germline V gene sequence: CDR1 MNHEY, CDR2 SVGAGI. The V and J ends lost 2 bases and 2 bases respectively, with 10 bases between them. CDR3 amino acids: CASSYGLGRNQPQHF. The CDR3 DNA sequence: TGTGCCAGCAGTTACGGTCTGGGGCGCAATCAGCCCCAGCATTTT.

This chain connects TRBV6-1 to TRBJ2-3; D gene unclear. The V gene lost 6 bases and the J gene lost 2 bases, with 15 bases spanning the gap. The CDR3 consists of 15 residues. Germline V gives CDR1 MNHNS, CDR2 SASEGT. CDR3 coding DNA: TGTGCCAGCAGAATGGCAGGCCTCTACACAGATACGCAGTATTTT. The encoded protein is CASRMAGLYTDTQYF.

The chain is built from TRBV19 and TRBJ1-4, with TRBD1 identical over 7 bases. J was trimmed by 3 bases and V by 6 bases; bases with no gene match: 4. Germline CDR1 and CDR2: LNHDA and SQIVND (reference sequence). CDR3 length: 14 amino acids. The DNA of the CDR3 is TGTGCCAGTAGCAACAGGGGAGCTAATGAAAAACTGTTTTTT. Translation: CASSNRGANEKLFF.